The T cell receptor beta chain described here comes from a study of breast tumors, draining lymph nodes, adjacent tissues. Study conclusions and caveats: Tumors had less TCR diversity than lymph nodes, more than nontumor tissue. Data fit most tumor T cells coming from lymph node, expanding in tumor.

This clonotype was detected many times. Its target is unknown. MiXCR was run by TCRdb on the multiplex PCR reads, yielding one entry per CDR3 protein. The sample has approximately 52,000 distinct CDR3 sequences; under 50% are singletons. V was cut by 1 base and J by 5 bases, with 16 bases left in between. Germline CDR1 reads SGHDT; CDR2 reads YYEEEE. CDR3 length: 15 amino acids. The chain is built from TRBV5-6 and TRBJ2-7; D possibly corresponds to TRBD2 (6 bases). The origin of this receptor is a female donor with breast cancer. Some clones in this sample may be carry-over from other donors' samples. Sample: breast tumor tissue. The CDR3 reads CASSLTPGAIDEQYF. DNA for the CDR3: TGTGCCAGCAGCTTGACCCCGGGAGCTATTGACGAGCAGTACTTC. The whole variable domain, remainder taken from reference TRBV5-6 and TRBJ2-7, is DAGVTQSPTHLIKTRGQQVTLRCSPKSGHDTVSWYQQALGQGPQFIFQYYEEEERQRGNFPDRFSGHQFPNYSSELNVNALLLGDSALYLCASSLTPGAIDEQYFGPGTRLTVT.